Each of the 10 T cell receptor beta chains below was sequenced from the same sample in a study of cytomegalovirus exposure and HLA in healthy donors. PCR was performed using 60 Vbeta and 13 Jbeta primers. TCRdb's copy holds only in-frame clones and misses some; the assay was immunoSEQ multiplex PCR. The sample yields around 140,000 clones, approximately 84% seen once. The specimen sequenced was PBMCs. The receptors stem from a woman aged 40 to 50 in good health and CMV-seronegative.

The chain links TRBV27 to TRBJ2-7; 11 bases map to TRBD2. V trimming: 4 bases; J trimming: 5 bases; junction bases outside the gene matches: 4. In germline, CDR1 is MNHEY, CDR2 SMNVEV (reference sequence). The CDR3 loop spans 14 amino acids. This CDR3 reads CASSSGLAGNEQYF. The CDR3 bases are TGTGCCAGCAGTTCCGGACTAGCGGGTAACGAGCAGTACTTC.

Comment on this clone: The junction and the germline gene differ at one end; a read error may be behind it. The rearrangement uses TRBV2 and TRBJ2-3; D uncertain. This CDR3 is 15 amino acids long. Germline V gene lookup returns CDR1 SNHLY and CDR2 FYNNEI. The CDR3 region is CAGSGADRSKDTQYF. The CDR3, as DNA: TGTGCCGGCAGTGGTGCGGATCGGAGTAAAGATACGCAGTATTTT.

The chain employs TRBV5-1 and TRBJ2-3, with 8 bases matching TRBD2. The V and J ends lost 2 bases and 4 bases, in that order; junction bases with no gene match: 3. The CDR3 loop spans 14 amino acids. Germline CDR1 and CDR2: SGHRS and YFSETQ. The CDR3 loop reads CASSFSGMSDTQYF. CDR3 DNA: TGCGCCAGCAGCTTTAGCGGGATGTCAGATACGCAGTATTTT.

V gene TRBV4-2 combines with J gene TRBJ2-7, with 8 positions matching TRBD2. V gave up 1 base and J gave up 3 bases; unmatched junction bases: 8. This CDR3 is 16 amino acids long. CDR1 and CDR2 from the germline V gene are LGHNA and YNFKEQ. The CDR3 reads CASSQGAVAGGYEQYF. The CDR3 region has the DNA TGTGCCAGCAGCCAAGGCGCGGTGGCGGGAGGCTACGAGCAGTACTTC.

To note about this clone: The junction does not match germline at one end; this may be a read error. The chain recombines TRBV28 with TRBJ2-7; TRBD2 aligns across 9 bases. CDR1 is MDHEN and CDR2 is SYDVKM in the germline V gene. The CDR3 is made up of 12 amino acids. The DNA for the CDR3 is TGTGCCAGCAGCTTGATTAGCGGGAGTATGAACTTC. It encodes CASSLISGSMNF.

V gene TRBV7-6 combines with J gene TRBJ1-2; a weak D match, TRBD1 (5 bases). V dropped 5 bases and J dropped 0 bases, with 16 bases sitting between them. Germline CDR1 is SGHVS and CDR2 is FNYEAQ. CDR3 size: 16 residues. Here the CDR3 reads CASSPQGIRSNYGYTF. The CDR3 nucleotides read TGTGCCAGCAGCCCTCAGGGTATCAGGTCTAACTATGGCTACACCTTC.

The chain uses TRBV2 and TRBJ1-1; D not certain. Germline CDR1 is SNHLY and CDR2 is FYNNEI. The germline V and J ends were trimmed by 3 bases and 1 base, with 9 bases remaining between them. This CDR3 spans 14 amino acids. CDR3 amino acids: CASSEDGRNTEAFF. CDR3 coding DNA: TGTGCCAGCAGTGAGGATGGGAGGAACACTGAAGCTTTCTTT.

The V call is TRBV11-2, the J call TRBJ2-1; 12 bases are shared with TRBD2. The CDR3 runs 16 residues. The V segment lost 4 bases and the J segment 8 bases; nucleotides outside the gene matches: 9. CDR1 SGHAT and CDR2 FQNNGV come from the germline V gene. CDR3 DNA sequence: TGTGCCAGCAGCTCCACCGCGACTAGCGGGAGTCATGAGCAGTTCTTC. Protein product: CASSSTATSGSHEQFF.

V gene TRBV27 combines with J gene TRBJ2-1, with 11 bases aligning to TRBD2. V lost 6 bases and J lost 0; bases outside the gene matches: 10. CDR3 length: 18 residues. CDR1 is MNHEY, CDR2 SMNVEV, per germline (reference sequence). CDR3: CASRIGTSGISSYNEQFF. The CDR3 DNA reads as TGTGCCAGCAGAATCGGGACTAGCGGAATTAGCTCCTACAATGAGCAGTTCTTC.

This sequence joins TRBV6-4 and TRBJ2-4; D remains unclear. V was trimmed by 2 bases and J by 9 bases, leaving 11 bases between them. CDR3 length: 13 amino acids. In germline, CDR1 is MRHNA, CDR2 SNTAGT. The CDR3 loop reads CASSDRTSVIQYF. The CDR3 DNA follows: TGTGCCAGCAGTGACCGCACCTCGGTCATTCAGTACTTC.